The rows below give T cell receptor beta chains drawn from one sample of a study of T cell changes during pregnancy in multiple sclerosis. Profiling relied on immunoSEQ multiplex PCR, and the TCRdb table lists in-frame clones only, not all of them. Counted here are about 11,000 clones, about 89% occurring once; the ten biggest clones make up approximately 5.1%. The source was CD8+ T cells from peripheral blood mononuclear cells, collected in the first trimester of pregnancy. These receptors came from a female donor in good health, enrolled as a control in a pregnancy study. The CDR3 runs from the conserved cysteine through the conserved F or W. D genes are given only for firm matches. A row's size may be missing; if present it is once, few, many or a size class.

V,size,D,J,CDR3,DNA
TRBV5-1,.,TRBD1,TRBJ1-1,CASSFTGGDGNTEAFF,TGCGCCAGCAGCTTCACAGGGGGCGATGGGAACACTGAAGCTTTCTTT
TRBV29-1,.,.,TRBJ2-1,CSVASPTYNEQFF,TGCAGCGTTGCGTCCCCTACCTACAATGAGCAGTTCTTC
TRBV7-3,.,.,TRBJ2-3,CASSLREVPTDTQYF,TGTGCCAGCAGCTTAAGAGAGGTACCCACAGATACGCAGTATTTT
TRBV18,.,TRBD1,TRBJ1-5,CASSPPGQDSNQPQHF,TGTGCCAGCTCACCACCGGGACAGGATAGCAATCAGCCCCAGCATTTT
TRBV7-9,once,TRBD2,TRBJ2-1,CASSPPTSGTYNEQFF,TGTGCCAGCAGCCCGCCGACTAGCGGGACTTACAATGAGCAGTTCTTC
TRBV6-4,.,TRBD1,TRBJ2-6,CASSGQGHSGANVLTF,TGTGCCAGCAGTGGACAGGGCCACTCTGGGGCCAACGTCCTGACTTTC
TRBV7-9,few,.,TRBJ2-7,CASSPKVGSSYEQYF,TGTGCCAGCAGCCCAAAGGTCGGGAGCTCCTACGAGCAGTACTTC
TRBV18,.,.,TRBJ2-1,CASSTSDRYNEQFF,TGTGCCAGCTCAACATCAGACAGGTACAATGAGCAGTTCTTC
TRBV27,.,TRBD1,TRBJ2-5,CASRRDRERETQYF,TGTGCCAGCAGACGGGACAGGGAGAGAGAGACCCAGTACTTC
TRBV5-8,.,.,TRBJ1-1,CASSLPQGYTEAFF,TGTGCCAGCAGCTTGCCTCAGGGGTACACTGAAGCTTTCTTT
TRBV27,.,TRBD1,TRBJ1-2,CASSLTGNYGYTF,TGTGCCAGCAGTTTGACAGGGAACTATGGCTACACCTTC
TRBV7-2,.,.,TRBJ2-7,CASSFTSGSTYEQYF,TGTGCCAGCAGCTTTACTAGTGGTTCTACCTACGAGCAGTACTTC
TRBV11-2,few,.,TRBJ1-2,CASSTLIGTSYGYTF,TGTGCCAGCAGCACTCTCATCGGGACAAGCTATGGCTACACCTTC
TRBV13,.,.,TRBJ1-3,CASSEGGQGAGNTIYF,TGTGCCAGCAGCGAAGGTGGGCAGGGCGCTGGAAACACCATATATTTT
TRBV5-1,once,TRBD1,TRBJ1-2,CASSQAQGTDYGYTF,TGCGCCAGCAGCCAGGCACAGGGGACCGACTATGGCTACACCTTC
TRBV10-3,.,TRBD1,TRBJ1-1,CAISPLEQGAGEAFF,TGTGCCATCAGCCCACTCGAACAGGGGGCTGGTGAAGCTTTCTTT
TRBV27,.,.,TRBJ2-7,CASSRVTGNQVGEQYF,TGTGCCAGCAGTCGAGTCACAGGGAACCAGGTCGGCGAGCAGTACTTC
TRBV19,.,TRBD1,TRBJ2-2,CATGGSGELFF,TGTGCGACAGGGGGGTCCGGGGAGCTGTTTTTT
TRBV27,.,TRBD1,TRBJ2-7,CASSFRQGNEQYF,TGTGCCAGCAGTTTTCGACAGGGAAACGAGCAGTACTTC
TRBV2,.,.,TRBJ2-3,CASKGGAPDTQYF,TGTGCCTCCAAAGGTGGGGCCCCAGATACGCAGTATTTT
TRBV5-4,.,TRBD1,TRBJ2-7,CASSQDRGYEQYF,TGTGCCAGCAGCCAGGACAGGGGGTACGAGCAGTACTTC
TRBV9,.,.,TRBJ1-2,CASSVFSGGGSYGYTF,TGTGCCAGCAGCGTATTTTCAGGTGGGGGGTCCTATGGCTACACCTTC
TRBV9,.,.,TRBJ2-2,CASSVALTGELFF,TGTGCCAGCAGCGTAGCTCTAACCGGGGAGCTGTTTTTT
TRBV7-2,.,TRBD1,TRBJ1-1,CASSPRTGEGEAFF,TGTGCCAGCAGCCCTAGGACAGGGGAAGGTGAAGCTTTCTTT
TRBV27,.,.,TRBJ2-7,CASSLSPTHSYEQYF,TGTGCCAGCAGTTTATCCCCGACACACTCCTACGAGCAGTACTTC
TRBV5-1,.,.,TRBJ2-3,CASSLAGTDTQYF,TGCGCCAGCAGCTTGGCGGGGACAGATACGCAGTATTTT
TRBV11-3,once,.,TRBJ2-7,CASSSPDRLPFYEQYF,TGTGCCAGCAGCTCCCCCGACAGGCTACCTTTCTACGAGCAGTACTTC
TRBV7-9,.,TRBD2,TRBJ2-2,CASSIPRLAGDSGELFF,TGTGCCAGCAGCATACCTCGACTAGCCGGGGATTCCGGGGAGCTGTTTTTT
TRBV9,.,.,TRBJ1-2,CASSVGTVPGYGYTF,TGTGCCAGCAGCGTAGGGACAGTTCCTGGCTATGGCTACACCTTC
TRBV6-1,.,TRBD1,TRBJ2-7,CASTPDRGGSYEQYF,TGTGCCAGCACCCCCGACAGGGGTGGCTCCTACGAGCAGTACTTC
TRBV4-1,.,.,TRBJ2-7,CASSQDPFLGLLTNEQYF,TGCGCCAGCAGCCAAGATCCGTTCCTGGGCCTCCTTACGAACGAGCAGTACTTC